The 2 T cell receptor beta chains below were found in one sample sequenced in a study of metastatic and nonmetastatic thyroid tumors. Thyroid surgery took place with no prior treatment in any patient. Through MiXCR, TCRdb re-clonotyped the PCR reads. The data contain about 12,000 clones, around a third of them singletons. The sample was tumor tissue. Receptors originate from a female donor with papillary thyroid cancer or a benign thyroid nodule (not recorded which). Some clones in this sample may be carry-over from other donors' samples.

V usage is TRBV18 and J usage is TRBJ1-1; D is possibly TRBD1 (6 bases). Germline V lookup: CDR1 KGHSH, CDR2 LQKENI. V was shortened by 3 bases and J by 10 bases, with 12 bases between the two germline ends. The CDR3 loop spans 12 amino acids. The CDR3 DNA reads TGTGCCAGCTCACCGAAACAGGGTGGAGCTTTCTTT. This translates into CASSPKQGGAFF.

This clone occurred a few times. V usage is TRBV2 and J usage is TRBJ1-2, with D uncertain. Germline CDR1 reads SNHLY; CDR2 reads FYNNEI. V was shortened by 4 bases and J by 6 bases, with 12 bases between the two germline ends. This CDR3 has 13 residues. The CDR3 protein is CASSVKGGDGYTF. The CDR3, as DNA: TGTGCCAGCAGTGTAAAGGGAGGTGATGGCTACACCTTC. The full variable domain, its missing parts supplied by reference TRBV2 and TRBJ1-2, is EPEVTQTPSHQVTQMGQEVILRCVPISNHLYFYWYRQILGQKVEFLVSFYNNEISEKSEIFDDQFSVERPDGSNFTLKIRSTKLEDSAMYFCASSVKGGDGYTFGSGTRLTVV.